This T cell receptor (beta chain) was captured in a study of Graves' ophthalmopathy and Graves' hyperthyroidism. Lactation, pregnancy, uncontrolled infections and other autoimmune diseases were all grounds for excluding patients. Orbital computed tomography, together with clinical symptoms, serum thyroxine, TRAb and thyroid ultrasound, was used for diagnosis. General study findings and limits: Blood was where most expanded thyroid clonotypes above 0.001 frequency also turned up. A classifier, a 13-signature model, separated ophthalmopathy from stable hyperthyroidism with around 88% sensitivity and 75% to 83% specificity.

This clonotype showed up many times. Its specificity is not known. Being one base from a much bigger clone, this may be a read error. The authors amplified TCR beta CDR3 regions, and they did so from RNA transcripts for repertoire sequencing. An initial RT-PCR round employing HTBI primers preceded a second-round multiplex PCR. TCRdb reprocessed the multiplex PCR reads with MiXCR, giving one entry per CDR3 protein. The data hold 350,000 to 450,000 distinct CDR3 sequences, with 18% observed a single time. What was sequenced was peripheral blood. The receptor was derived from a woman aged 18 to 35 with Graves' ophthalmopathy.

The CDR3 loop reads CVTSWTSSGNTIYF. For the CDR3, the DNA is TGTGTCACCTCTTGGACCTCAAGCGGAAACACCATATATTTT. The gene calls are TRBV12-3 or TRBV12-4 and TRBJ1-3; no definite D call. The CDR3 runs 14 residues.